These 7 T cell receptor beta chains were sequenced from one sample in a study of OX40 agonist ivuxolimab in advanced cancers. Clones were sequenced by immunoSEQ multiplex PCR, and TCRdb holds only the in-frame ones, with some missing. The table shows around 72,000 clones, with approximately 92% occurring only once. The sequencing used CD4+ or CD8+ T cells sorted from blood, collected in a trial of the OX40 agonist ivuxolimab. The origin of the receptors is an adult with an advanced solid tumor such as melanoma, head and neck, liver or kidney cancer.

The chain uses TRBV5-1 and TRBJ1-2; D not certain. There are 15 residues in the CDR3. Germline V CDR1 and CDR2: SGHRS, YFSETQ. V was shortened by 0 bases and J by 2 bases, with 11 bases between the two germline ends. The DNA of the CDR3 is TGCGCCAGCAGCTTGGGTCGCGTAGTGAACTATGGCTACACCTTC. Protein sequence: CASSLGRVVNYGYTF.

J is TRBJ2-5 and V is TRBV6-5, with 12 bases identical to TRBD2. J gave up 5 bases and V 5 bases, and 6 bases lay outside the gene matches. This CDR3 has 15 amino acids. Germline V gene sequence: CDR1 MNHEY, CDR2 SVGAGI. DNA of the CDR3: TGTGCCAGCAGTAAGGGACTAGCGGGTGTTGAGACCCAGTACTTC. This translates into CASSKGLAGVETQYF.

CDR3 DNA: TGTGCCAGCAGCTCGGGTCCAGAAGGAGCTTTCTTT. Translating it yields CASSSGPEGAFF. The chain carries TRBV7-9 and TRBJ1-1; D is unclear. Trimming stripped 4 bases from V and 10 bases from J, with 13 bases between. The CDR3 sequence is 12 residues long. Germline CDR1 is SEHNR and CDR2 is FQNEAQ (reference sequence).

CDR3 amino acids: CASSPRDPRAGELFF. DNA of the CDR3: TGTGCCAGCAGCCCTAGGGACCCCCGGGCCGGGGAGCTGTTTTTT. J is TRBJ2-2 and V is TRBV14; D assignment may be TRBD1 or TRBD2 (5 bases each). Between the trimmed V and J ends, which lost 4 bases and 6 bases, there was a span of 15 bases. The germline V gene encodes CDR1 SGHDN and CDR2 FVKESK. This CDR3 region has 15 residues.

This chain joins TRBV2 and TRBJ1-6; no reliable D call. This CDR3 has 14 residues. V gave up 3 bases and J gave up 9 bases, with 12 bases separating them. Per germline, CDR1 SNHLY and CDR2 FYNNEI. CDR3 region: CASSEEAWISPLHF. DNA of the CDR3: TGTGCCAGCAGTGAGGAGGCCTGGATTTCACCCCTCCACTTT.

Only one count was recorded for this clone. This chain uses TRBV19 with TRBJ2-5; a weak D match, TRBD1 (6 bases). The CDR3 length is 16 residues. V lost 1 base, J lost 4 bases, and 16 bases lay in between. Looked up from germline, CDR1 is LNHDA and CDR2 is SQIVND (reference sequence). The CDR3 spells CASSIGPPTGSETQYF. CDR3 in DNA: TGTGCCAGTAGTATAGGGCCCCCGACAGGATCAGAGACCCAGTACTTC.

In regard to this clone: The junction and the germline gene differ at one end; a read error may be behind it. The chain recombines TRBV7-7 with TRBJ1-6, with 8 nucleotides matching TRBD1. This CDR3 comprises 20 residues. Germline V gives CDR1 SSHAT, CDR2 FNYEAQ (reference sequence). The CDR3 loop is CASSLGVSEGQAIPNSPLHF. The CDR3 DNA reads as TGTGCTAGCAGCTTAGGAGTTTCCGAGGGACAGGCAATCCCAAATTCACCCCTCCACTTT.